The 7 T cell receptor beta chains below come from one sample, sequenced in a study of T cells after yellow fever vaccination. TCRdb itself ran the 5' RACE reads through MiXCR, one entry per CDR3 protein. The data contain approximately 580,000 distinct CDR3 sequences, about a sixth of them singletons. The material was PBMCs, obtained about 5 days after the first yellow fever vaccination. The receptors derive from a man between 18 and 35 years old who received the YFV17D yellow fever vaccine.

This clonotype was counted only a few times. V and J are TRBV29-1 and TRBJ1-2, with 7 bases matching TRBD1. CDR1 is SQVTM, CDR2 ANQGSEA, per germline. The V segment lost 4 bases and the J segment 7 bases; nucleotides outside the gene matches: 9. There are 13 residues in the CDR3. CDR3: CSVAGGLAGGYTF. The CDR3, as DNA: TGCAGCGTTGCAGGGGGTCTGGCGGGTGGCTACACCTTC.

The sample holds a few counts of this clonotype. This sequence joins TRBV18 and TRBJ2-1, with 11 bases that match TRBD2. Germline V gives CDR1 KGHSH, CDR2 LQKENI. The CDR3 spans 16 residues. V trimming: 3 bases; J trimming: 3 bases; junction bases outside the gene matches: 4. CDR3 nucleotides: TGTGCCAGCTCACCGCTAGCGGGGGGCCTCTACAATGAGCAGTTCTTC. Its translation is CASSPLAGGLYNEQFF.

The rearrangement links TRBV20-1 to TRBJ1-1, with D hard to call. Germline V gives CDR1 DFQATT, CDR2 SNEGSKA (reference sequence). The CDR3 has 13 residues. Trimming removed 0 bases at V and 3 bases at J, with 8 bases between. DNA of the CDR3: TGCAGTGCTAGAGATCGTTCAGACACTGAAGCTTTCTTT. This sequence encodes CSARDRSDTEAFF.

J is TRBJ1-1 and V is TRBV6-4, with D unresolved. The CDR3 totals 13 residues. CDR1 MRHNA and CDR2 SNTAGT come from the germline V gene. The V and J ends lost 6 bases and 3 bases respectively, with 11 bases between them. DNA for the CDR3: TGTGCCAGCAGGTCCGGGAGTCACACTGAAGCTTTCTTT. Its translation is CASRSGSHTEAFF.

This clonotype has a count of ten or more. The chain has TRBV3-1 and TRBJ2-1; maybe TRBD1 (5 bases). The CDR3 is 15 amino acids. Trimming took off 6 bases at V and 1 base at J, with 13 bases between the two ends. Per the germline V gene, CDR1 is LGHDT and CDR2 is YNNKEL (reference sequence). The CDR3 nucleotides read TGTGCCAGCAGTGTCGACAGTTCGTCCTACAATGAGCAGTTCTTC. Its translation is CASSVDSSSYNEQFF.

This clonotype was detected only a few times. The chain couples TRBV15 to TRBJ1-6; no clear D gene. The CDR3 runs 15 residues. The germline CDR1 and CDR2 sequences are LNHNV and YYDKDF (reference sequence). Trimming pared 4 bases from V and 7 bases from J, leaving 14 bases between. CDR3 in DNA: TGTGCCACCAGCAAAGATTCGGAGGGAAATTCACCCCTCCACTTT. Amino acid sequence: CATSKDSEGNSPLHF.

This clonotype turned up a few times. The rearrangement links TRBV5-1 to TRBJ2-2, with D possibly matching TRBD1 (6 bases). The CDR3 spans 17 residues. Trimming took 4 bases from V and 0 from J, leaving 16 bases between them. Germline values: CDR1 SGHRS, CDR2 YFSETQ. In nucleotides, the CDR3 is TGCGCCAGCAGCCCCCACCCCGGGACATCGAACACCGGGGAGCTGTTTTTT. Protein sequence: CASSPHPGTSNTGELFF.